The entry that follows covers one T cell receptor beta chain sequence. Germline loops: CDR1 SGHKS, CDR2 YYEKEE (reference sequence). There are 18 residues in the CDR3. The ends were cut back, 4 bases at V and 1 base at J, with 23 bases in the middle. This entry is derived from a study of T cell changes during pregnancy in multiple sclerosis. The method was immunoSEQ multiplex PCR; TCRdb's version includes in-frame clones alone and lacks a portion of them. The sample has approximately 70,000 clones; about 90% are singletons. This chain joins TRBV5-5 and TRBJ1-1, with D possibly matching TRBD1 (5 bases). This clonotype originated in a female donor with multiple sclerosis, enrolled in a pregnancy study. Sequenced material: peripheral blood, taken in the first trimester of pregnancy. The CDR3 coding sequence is TGTGCCAGCAGCCCACCCTGGTCCGGGGGAGGGAAGAACACTGAAGCTTTCTTT. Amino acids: CASSPPWSGGGKNTEAFF.